This passage covers 25 T cell receptor beta chains from one sample sequenced in a study of cytomegalovirus exposure and HLA in healthy donors. The repertoire was sequenced with immunoSEQ multiplex PCR; TCRdb's copy has only in-frame clones and lacks some. The sample holds 280,000 or so clones, around nine tenths seen once. Sequencing was done on a sample of PBMCs. Receptors originate from a woman under 30 in good health and CMV-seronegative.

V is TRBV10-3 and J is TRBJ1-2; TRBD1 aligns across 10 bases. The V gene end was trimmed by 3 bases and the J gene end by 2 bases; junction bases not matched to a gene: 12. The germline V gene has CDR1 ENHRY and CDR2 SYGVKD. The CDR3 is made up of 18 amino acids. The CDR3 loop reads CAISDPFGTGDRNYGYTF. CDR3 in DNA: TGTGCCATCAGTGACCCTTTTGGGACAGGGGATAGAAACTATGGCTACACCTTC.

The chain combines TRBV9 with TRBJ2-3; the match to TRBD1 covers 10 bases. Germline V lookup: CDR1 SGDLS, CDR2 YYNGEE. This CDR3 spans 18 amino acids. The ends lost 3 bases at V and 3 bases at J; junction bases unmatched: 13. The CDR3 DNA follows: TGTGCCAGCAGCGCCTCCTTTGGCCCGGGACAGGGGACAGATACGCAGTATTTT. It codes for CASSASFGPGQGTDTQYF.

This clone was seen a few times. The chain joins TRBV7-9 to TRBJ2-7; TRBD1 matches 9 bases. The CDR3 is 14 residues long. V gave up 4 bases and J gave up 0 bases; unmatched junction bases: 1. In germline, CDR1 is SEHNR, CDR2 FQNEAQ (reference sequence). Written as DNA, the CDR3 is TGTGCCAGCAGCTCGGGACAGGGCTCCTACGAGCAGTACTTC. Protein sequence: CASSSGQGSYEQYF.

The V call is TRBV11-2, the J call TRBJ2-1; 10 bases agree with TRBD1. The CDR3 runs to 17 residues. V lost 0 bases, J lost 1 base, and 3 bases stayed unmatched. The germline gives CDR1 SGHAT, CDR2 FQNNGV. The CDR3 loop is CASSLDGQGVSYNEQFF. The CDR3 DNA is TGTGCCAGCAGCTTAGATGGACAGGGGGTTTCCTACAATGAGCAGTTCTTC.

The rearrangement uses TRBV27 and TRBJ1-5; D may be TRBD1 (6 bases). The CDR3 consists of 13 residues. The V gene lost 5 bases and the J gene lost 5 bases, with 10 bases spanning the gap. CDR1 is MNHEY and CDR2 is SMNVEV in the germline V gene (reference sequence). The CDR3 protein is CASSAGEHQPQHF. The CDR3 DNA reads TGTGCCAGCAGTGCAGGGGAACATCAGCCCCAGCATTTT.

J is TRBJ2-1 and V is TRBV29-1, with 10 bases identical to TRBD2. The CDR3 contains 16 residues. The germline gives CDR1 SQVTM, CDR2 ANQGSEA. After removal of 5 bases from V and 7 bases from J, the junction contained 14 bases not matched to a gene. CDR3 sequence reads: CSVPMLLAGRGNEQFF. The CDR3 DNA reads as TGCAGCGTTCCCATGTTACTAGCGGGGAGGGGTAATGAGCAGTTCTTC.

The V and J genes are TRBV29-1 and TRBJ2-7; 8 nucleotides line up with TRBD1. The CDR3 covers 15 residues. The germline CDR1 and CDR2 sequences are SQVTM and ANQGSEA. V was pared by 0 bases and J by 4 bases, with 8 bases of the junction left unmatched. The CDR3 sequence: CSVEDQQGGLYEQYF. CDR3 sequence (DNA): TGCAGCGTTGAAGATCAACAGGGGGGATTGTACGAGCAGTACTTC.

The chain carries TRBV28 and TRBJ2-1; TRBD2 matches 8 bases. The CDR3 totals 16 residues. Germline V gene sequence: CDR1 MDHEN, CDR2 SYDVKM. V was pared by 4 bases and J by 6 bases, with 11 bases of the junction left unmatched. The CDR3 region is CASSSRLGTRFNEQFF. CDR3 nucleotide sequence: TGTGCCAGCAGTTCCCGGTTAGGGACTAGATTCAATGAGCAGTTCTTC.

The chain combines TRBV11-1 with TRBJ1-2; a possible D gene is TRBD1 (6 bases). The CDR3 covers 15 residues. CDR1 and CDR2 (germline): SGHAT, FQDESV (reference sequence). Trimming left V 5 bases short and J 4 bases short, with 17 bases between. The CDR3 nucleotides are TGTGCCAGCAGCCAAGACGTTCAGGGGCCCTATGGCTACACCTTC. Its translation: CASSQDVQGPYGYTF.

The chain couples TRBV6-5 to TRBJ2-3; maybe TRBD2 (5 bases). This CDR3 is built from 12 residues. The germline gives CDR1 MNHEY, CDR2 SVGAGI. Between the trimmed V and J ends, which lost 8 bases and 0 bases, there was a span of 6 bases. The CDR3 loop reads CASGSSTDTQYF. The CDR3 DNA reads as TGTGCCAGCGGGAGTAGCACAGATACGCAGTATTTT.

The J gene is TRBJ1-4, the V gene TRBV5-1; no clear D gene. Trimming stripped 0 bases from V and 8 bases from J, with 11 bases between. The CDR3 sequence is 14 residues long. Germline CDR1 and CDR2: SGHRS and YFSETQ. The CDR3 is CASSLGLPREKLFF. In DNA form, the CDR3 reads TGCGCCAGCAGCTTGGGACTGCCCCGAGAAAAACTGTTTTTT.

This rearrangement joins TRBV10-1 to TRBJ2-5, with D possibly TRBD2 on 6 matching bases. V lost 3 bases and J 5 bases, leaving 13 bases between the germline ends. The CDR3 extends over 14 amino acids. The V gene's germline CDR1 is WNHNN and CDR2 SYGVQD (reference sequence). CDR3 coding DNA: TGCGCCAGCAGTGAATCACGCCGGGGGGAGACCCAGTACTTC. Translating it yields CASSESRRGETQYF.

This rearrangement joins TRBV6-8 to TRBJ1-2; no clear D gene. V shed 7 bases and J shed 4 bases, with 19 bases lying between them. CDR1 MNHGY and CDR2 SAAAGT come from the germline V gene. This CDR3 has 15 residues. This CDR3 reads CASITAFSSSYGYTF. CDR3 nucleotides: TGTGCCAGCATTACTGCCTTCTCCTCTAGCTATGGCTACACCTTC.

V is TRBV19 and J is TRBJ2-3, with D perhaps matching TRBD2 (5 bases). This CDR3 contains 14 residues. Looked up from germline, CDR1 is LNHDA and CDR2 is SQIVND (reference sequence). Trimming pared 3 bases from V and 3 bases from J, leaving 10 bases between. The CDR3 here is CASSIYLATDTQYF. The CDR3 region has the DNA TGTGCCAGTAGTATCTACCTAGCAACAGATACGCAGTATTTT.

The chain carries TRBV19 and TRBJ2-7, with no clear D. The CDR3 has 13 amino acids. V was pared by 7 bases and J by 3 bases, with 13 bases between. CDR1 is LNHDA and CDR2 is SQIVND in the germline V gene (reference sequence). For the CDR3, the DNA is TGTGCCAGTACGAGCAGGTTCGGCTACGAGCAGTACTTC. This gives the protein CASTSRFGYEQYF.

This sequence joins TRBV27 and TRBJ2-7; 10 bases align to TRBD2. In germline, CDR1 is MNHEY, CDR2 SMNVEV (reference sequence). J lost 2 bases, V lost 6 bases, and 10 bases had no gene match. The CDR3 sequence is 16 residues long. The CDR3 coding sequence is TGTGCCAGCAGCATACTCAGGACTAGCGGTACCTACGAGCAGTACTTC. Its translation is CASSILRTSGTYEQYF.

The chain employs TRBV27 and TRBJ2-2; the match to TRBD2 covers 8 bases. Germline trimming cut 3 bases from V and 0 bases from J; bases unmatched to any gene: 6. Per germline, CDR1 MNHEY and CDR2 SMNVEV (reference sequence). CDR3 length: 17 residues. In DNA, the CDR3 is TGTGCCAGCAGTTTGTATATGGGACTAGCGAACACCGGGGAGCTGTTTTTT. Its protein product is CASSLYMGLANTGELFF.

This clone has only a few counts. V gene TRBV6-1 combines with J gene TRBJ1-6; 9 nucleotides align to TRBD1. Germline CDR1 is MNHNS and CDR2 is SASEGT. Trimming at V came to 0 bases and at J to 0 bases, leaving 12 bases not matched to a gene. The CDR3 loop spans 21 amino acids. The CDR3 DNA sequence: TGTGCCAGCAGTGAAGCGGGTCTCTGGGACAGGGCGAGCTCCTATAATTCACCCCTCCACTTT. Translated: CASSEAGLWDRASSYNSPLHF.

The chain couples TRBV11-2 to TRBJ2-5; D uncertain. CDR1 is SGHAT and CDR2 is FQNNGV in the germline V gene. Trimming removed 7 bases at V and 4 bases at J, with 13 bases between. The CDR3 sequence is 13 residues long. CDR3 residues: CASKALGRETQYF. The CDR3 coding sequence is TGTGCCAGCAAGGCTCTTGGGCGAGAGACCCAGTACTTC.

V and J are TRBV29-1 and TRBJ2-7; 8 bases match TRBD2. The V gene end was trimmed by 4 bases and the J gene end by 4 bases; junction bases not matched to a gene: 9. CDR1 and CDR2 (germline): SQVTM, ANQGSEA. The CDR3 loop spans 14 amino acids. CDR3 in amino acids: CSVAPLGLDYEQYF. In nucleotides, the CDR3 is TGCAGCGTTGCTCCTTTGGGACTAGATTACGAGCAGTACTTC.

The rearrangement links TRBV9 to TRBJ1-2, with 7 bases identical to TRBD1. The germline CDR1 and CDR2 sequences are SGDLS and YYNGEE. Trimming took 4 bases from V and 1 from J; bases not matched to a gene: 1. This CDR3 is 13 amino acids long. The chain's CDR3 is CASSSGGNYGYTF. In nucleotides, the CDR3 is TGTGCCAGCAGCTCAGGGGGTAACTATGGCTACACCTTC.

The V and J genes are TRBV19 and TRBJ2-3; D may be TRBD1 (6 bases). Germline V gene lookup returns CDR1 LNHDA and CDR2 SQIVND (reference sequence). V was shortened by 3 bases and J by 1 base, with 11 bases between the two germline ends. CDR3 length equals 15 residues. CDR3 nucleotides: TGTGCCAGTAGTATGGCAGGGGTGGGCACAGATACGCAGTATTTT. Its protein product is CASSMAGVGTDTQYF.

This chain links TRBV21-1 with TRBJ2-7; TRBD1, as called in the table, went unchecked against the DNA. TRBV21-1 is listed as a pseudogene. The CDR3 has 15 amino acids. Here the CDR3 reads CASSRRGTPSAEQYF. As DNA, the CDR3 is TGTGCCAGCAGCAGAAGGGGCACCCCGTCCGCCGAGCAGTACTTC.

In its sample, this clone was seen once. The chain uses TRBV4-1 and TRBJ2-2, with D unresolved. Germline CDR1 reads MGHRA; CDR2 reads YSYEKL. Trimming took off 3 bases at V and 6 bases at J, with 5 bases between the two ends. There are 12 residues in the CDR3. Here the CDR3 reads CASSQAAGELFF. DNA for the CDR3: TGCGCCAGCAGCCAGGCTGCCGGGGAGCTGTTTTTT.

This clone was picked up one time. This chain joins TRBV19 and TRBJ1-2; weak D call: TRBD1 (6 bases). Trimming shortened V by 5 bases and J by 3 bases, and 13 bases separated the two germline ends. Germline V lookup: CDR1 LNHDA, CDR2 SQIVND (reference sequence). The CDR3 sequence is 14 residues long. The CDR3 spells CASSYRGADYGYTF. Written as DNA, the CDR3 is TGTGCCAGTAGTTATCGGGGGGCGGACTATGGCTACACCTTC.